This TCR beta chain was captured in a study of regulatory T cells in long-lasting Graves disease. As for the study in general: Graves' patients who were just diagnosed had used antithyroid drugs for under 3 months. Study-wide results and limits: Favored gene segments in persistent disease were TRBV28, TRBJ1-2 and TRBJ2-5. Persistent Graves' disease cases displayed lower TCR diversity than newly diagnosed ones.

Time point of the sample: newly diagnosed GD, antithyroid drugs for less than 3 months. The TCR library was made from RNA that had been extracted from PBMCs in TRIzol. Arm-PCR of CDR3 regions and iRepertoire HTBI primers were used to build TCR beta libraries. One entry per CDR3 protein, called by TCRdb with MiXCR from the multiplex PCR reads. The table records 200,000 to 250,000 distinct CDR3 sequences, about 16% of them present only once. Germline CDR1 reads MNHEY; CDR2 reads SVGEGT. V was pared by 5 bases and J by 4 bases, with 7 bases of the junction left unmatched. The CDR3 has 16 amino acids. This clonotype appeared many times. Its antigen is unidentified.

The receptor comes from a female donor with Graves disease. The material sequenced was peripheral blood mononuclear cells (PBMCs), taken at new diagnosis, from a patient treated with antithyroid drugs. V gene TRBV6-2 or TRBV6-3 combines with J gene TRBJ2-2, with 10 bases fitting TRBD2. DNA for the CDR3: TGTGCCAGCAGTCACCTAGCGGGAGAGGGCACCGGGGAGCTGTTTTTT. Translating gives CASSHLAGEGTGELFF.